Below are 32 T cell receptor beta chains sequenced from a single sample in a study of CD8 T cells in ankylosing spondylitis. TCRdb passed the 5' RACE reads through MiXCR, listing each CDR3 protein once. The data contain about 160,000 distinct CDR3 sequences, around 16% of them singletons. Sequencing used blood, either unsorted or a sorted T cell fraction (not recorded which). All receptors come from a male donor with ankylosing spondylitis or in good health (not recorded which).

This chain joins TRBV2 and TRBJ2-3; D is perhaps TRBD1 (5 bases). Germline CDR1 and CDR2: SNHLY and FYNNEI. V was clipped by 1 base and J by 2 bases, with 10 bases between them. CDR3 length: 15 residues. CDR3 nucleotides: TGTGCCAGCAGTGAAGAATCAGGGTACACAGATACGCAGTATTTT. Its protein is CASSEESGYTDTQYF.

V is TRBV28 and J is TRBJ1-2; D is uncertain. The CDR3 totals 14 residues. Germline V gene data show CDR1 as MDHEN and CDR2 as SYDVKM. The V and J ends lost 5 bases and 3 bases respectively, with 13 bases between them. The CDR3 is CASSPLLRDYGYTF. Written as DNA, the CDR3 is TGTGCCAGCAGTCCGTTATTGCGGGACTATGGCTACACCTTC.

This clonotype was seen ten or more times. This chain uses TRBV6-6 with TRBJ2-5; D not resolved. The length of the CDR3 is 12 residues. Per germline, CDR1 MNHNY and CDR2 SVGAGI (reference sequence). V was cut by 7 bases and J by 5 bases, with 11 bases left in between. CDR3: CASTAPTETQYF. The CDR3 DNA follows: TGTGCCAGCACCGCCCCTACGGAGACCCAGTACTTC.

The table lists this clonotype with a few counts. The chain has TRBV7-9 and TRBJ2-3; D uncertain. CDR3 size: 12 residues. Trimming left V 5 bases short and J 6 bases short, with 9 bases between. The germline V gene encodes CDR1 SEHNR and CDR2 FQNEAQ (reference sequence). CDR3 sequence (DNA): TGTGCCAGCAGCCCCCTTGGGGATACGCAGTATTTT. Encoded protein: CASSPLGDTQYF.

This clonotype appeared many times. V usage is TRBV20-1 and J usage is TRBJ2-5; a possible D gene is TRBD1 (6 bases). Germline loops: CDR1 DFQATT, CDR2 SNEGSKA (reference sequence). With 3 bases removed from V and 5 bases from J, the gap between germline ends came to 13 bases. The CDR3 has 13 amino acids. The CDR3 loop is CSASRTVRETQYF. The DNA for the CDR3 is TGCAGTGCTAGCCGGACAGTTCGGGAGACCCAGTACTTC.

In its sample, this clonotype was seen a few times. The rearrangement links TRBV6-1 to TRBJ2-1, with TRBD1 identical over 8 bases. V lost 10 bases to trimming and J lost 0 bases; unmatched junction nucleotides: 11. Per the germline V gene, CDR1 is MNHNS and CDR2 is SASEGT. The CDR3 has 16 amino acids. CDR3 loop: CATRTGPTSSYNEQFF. Written as DNA, the CDR3 is TGTGCCACGCGGACAGGGCCAACGAGCTCCTACAATGAGCAGTTCTTC.

This clonotype came up many times. This chain uses TRBV5-1 with TRBJ2-5; D may be TRBD1 or TRBD2 (5 bases each). V lost 0 bases, J lost 2 bases, and 17 bases lay in between. Germline loops: CDR1 SGHRS, CDR2 YFSETQ. The CDR3 spans 17 residues. The CDR3 DNA reads TGCGCCAGCAGCTTGGCCGGTGCCTCGAGGGGACAAGAGACCCAGTACTTC. This encodes CASSLAGASRGQETQYF.

The J gene is TRBJ2-6, the V gene TRBV18; D uncertain. Germline V lookup: CDR1 KGHSH, CDR2 LQKENI. The CDR3 loop spans 16 amino acids. With 3 bases removed from V and 0 bases from J, the gap between germline ends came to 9 bases. DNA for the CDR3: TGTGCCAGCTCACCTCGTCCGGGCTCTGGGGCCAACGTCCTGACTTTC. Protein sequence: CASSPRPGSGANVLTF.

At least ten counts were recorded for this clonotype. The rearrangement uses TRBV24-1 and TRBJ1-2, with 8 bases aligning to TRBD1. Per the germline V gene, CDR1 is KGHDR and CDR2 is SFDVKD. V shed 4 bases and J 6 bases; nucleotides not matched to a gene: 9. CDR3 length: 15 amino acids. CDR3 sequence reads: CATSESGQGFHGYTF. CDR3 bases: TGTGCCACCAGTGAGTCCGGACAGGGATTTCATGGCTACACCTTC.

This clonotype has ten or more counts. The genes are TRBV6-1 and TRBJ1-5, with a possible D match to TRBD1 (6 bases). This CDR3 spans 13 amino acids. CDR1 is MNHNS and CDR2 is SASEGT in the germline V gene. Trimming removed 5 bases from V and 5 bases from J, with 10 bases in between. This CDR3 is CASSRDIYQPQHF. DNA of the CDR3: TGTGCCAGCAGTCGGGACATTTATCAGCCCCAGCATTTT.

This clonotype was seen many times. The chain recombines TRBV2 with TRBJ2-1; 10 bases fit TRBD2. The germline V gene has CDR1 SNHLY and CDR2 FYNNEI. The CDR3 has 15 residues. The V segment lost 8 bases and the J segment 6 bases; nucleotides outside the gene matches: 10. Here the CDR3 DNA reads TGTGCCAGCTTGGCCGTAACTAGCGGGATCAATGAGCAGTTCTTC. Translating gives CASLAVTSGINEQFF.

The gene calls are TRBV4-1 and TRBJ2-7; TRBD1 agrees at 8 bases. Per the germline V gene, CDR1 is MGHRA and CDR2 is YSYEKL. This CDR3 comprises 15 residues. With 3 bases clipped from V and 1 base from J, the junction kept 5 bases outside the gene matches. The CDR3 loop reads CASSQATGVSYEQYF. DNA of the CDR3: TGCGCCAGCAGCCAGGCGACAGGGGTGTCCTACGAGCAGTACTTC.

This clonotype was observed many times. The rearrangement joins TRBV29-1 to TRBJ1-5; 9 bases are shared with TRBD1. The CDR3 runs to 14 residues. With 4 bases clipped from V and 1 base from J, the junction kept 2 bases outside the gene matches. Germline CDR1 SQVTM, CDR2 ANQGSEA. CDR3 sequence reads: CSVVGQGSNQPQHF. CDR3 bases: TGCAGCGTTGTGGGACAGGGAAGCAATCAGCCCCAGCATTTT.

This clonotype was counted between two and nine times. The chain couples TRBV20-1 to TRBJ2-1; 8 nucleotides match TRBD2. Trimming removed 6 bases from V and 8 bases from J; junction bases left unmatched: 15. Per germline, CDR1 DFQATT and CDR2 SNEGSKA (reference sequence). This CDR3 is 15 amino acids long. CDR3 sequence: CSAHSTSGGIDEQFF. Written as DNA, the CDR3 is TGCAGTGCCCACTCAACTAGCGGAGGAATAGATGAGCAGTTCTTC.

This sequence joins TRBV7-9 and TRBJ1-3; TRBD1 is a possible D gene (5 bases). The CDR3 covers 14 residues. The germline V gene encodes CDR1 SEHNR and CDR2 FQNEAQ (reference sequence). Trimming pared 7 bases from V and 2 bases from J, leaving 12 bases between. The CDR3 region is CASMGPDPGNTIYF. CDR3 DNA sequence: TGTGCCAGCATGGGACCAGACCCTGGAAACACCATATATTTT.

This clonotype showed up just a few times. The CDR3 DNA reads as TGTGCCAGCAGTCCCGGGACTAGCGGGAGGAAGGCGCAGTATTTT. Its protein product is CASSPGTSGRKAQYF. This chain links TRBV27 with TRBJ2-3; 15 bases line up with TRBD2. V gave up 5 bases and J gave up 10 bases; unmatched junction bases: 7. This CDR3 is 15 amino acids long. Looked up from germline, CDR1 is MNHEY and CDR2 is SMNVEV (reference sequence).

In its sample, this clonotype was seen many times. This chain uses TRBV20-1 with TRBJ1-1; perhaps TRBD1 as D (5 bases). V was shortened by 2 bases and J by 8 bases, with 6 bases between the two germline ends. CDR1 DFQATT and CDR2 SNEGSKA come from the germline V gene (reference sequence). The CDR3 is 10 residues long. CDR3 protein: CSARRDEAFF. The DNA of the CDR3 is TGCAGTGCTAGAAGGGACGAAGCTTTCTTT.

V and J are TRBV2 and TRBJ2-7; D unresolved. Per germline, CDR1 SNHLY and CDR2 FYNNEI. The CDR3 is 11 amino acids. The V end lost 4 bases, the J end lost 5 bases, and 6 bases lay between the germline ends. CDR3 in DNA: TGTGCCAGCAGTGGTGCTGACGAGCAGTACTTC. This codes for CASSGADEQYF.

This clonotype was found many times. DNA for the CDR3: TGCAGTGCTAGAGATTTTGGACAGGGGGACACCGGGGAGCTGTTTTTT. Its translation is CSARDFGQGDTGELFF. The gene calls are TRBV20-1 and TRBJ2-2; 10 bases map to TRBD1. The CDR3 spans 16 residues. Trimming took 0 bases from V and 3 from J; bases not matched to a gene: 4. Germline V lookup: CDR1 DFQATT, CDR2 SNEGSKA (reference sequence).

This clonotype was counted ten times or more. The J gene is TRBJ1-5, the V gene TRBV20-1; maybe TRBD1 (5 bases). Deletions cut 0 bases from V and 1 base from J, with 13 bases between. The CDR3 length is 16 residues. CDR1 is DFQATT, CDR2 SNEGSKA, per germline (reference sequence). The CDR3 nucleotides are TGCAGTGCTAGAGAAGCCCAGGGTGTCAGCAATCAGCCCCAGCATTTT. This encodes CSAREAQGVSNQPQHF.

In this sample, this clonotype turned up a few times. The gene calls are TRBV5-5 and TRBJ1-5; D possibly corresponds to TRBD1 (6 bases). Germline loops: CDR1 SGHKS, CDR2 YYEKEE (reference sequence). Trimming pared 2 bases from V and 6 bases from J, leaving 15 bases between. There are 15 residues in the CDR3. As DNA, the CDR3 is TGTGCCAGCAGCTTAGTCGGGGGCGAGGGTCAGCCCCAGCATTTT. Amino acids: CASSLVGGEGQPQHF.

This chain connects TRBV11-3 to TRBJ2-1; 7 bases map to TRBD2. CDR1 SGHNT and CDR2 YENEEA come from the germline V gene. The J segment lost 8 bases and the V segment lost 1 base, leaving 8 bases of the junction unmatched. The length of the CDR3 is 15 residues. The CDR3 DNA is TGTGCCAGCAGCTTAGGCGGGAGCCCAATCGATGAGCAGTTCTTC. Amino acid sequence: CASSLGGSPIDEQFF.

At least ten counts were recorded for this clonotype. The J gene is TRBJ1-1, the V gene TRBV5-6; tentatively, D is TRBD1 (6 bases). V gave up 0 bases and J gave up 9 bases, with 12 bases separating them. Germline assignment: CDR1 SGHDT and CDR2 YYEEEE. The CDR3 runs 13 residues. This CDR3 is CASSLAGGRQAFF. CDR3 DNA sequence: TGTGCCAGCAGCTTGGCCGGGGGCAGGCAAGCTTTCTTT. The whole variable domain, remainder taken from reference TRBV5-6 and TRBJ1-1, is DAGVTQSPTHLIKTRGQQVTLRCSPKSGHDTVSWYQQALGQGPQFIFQYYEEEERQRGNFPDRFSGHQFPNYSSELNVNALLLGDSALYLCASSLAGGRQAFFGQGTRLTVV.

This clonotype was seen ten or more times. CDR3 in DNA: TGTGCCAGCTGGGGGAGACTAGCGGGCACAGATACGCAGTATTTT. Its protein product is CASWGRLAGTDTQYF. The chain couples TRBV28 to TRBJ2-3; the match to TRBD2 covers 9 bases. Germline V gene data show CDR1 as MDHEN and CDR2 as SYDVKM. V shed 8 bases, J shed 1 base, and the junction held 7 bases outside the gene matches. The CDR3 sequence is 15 residues long.

This clonotype was counted between two and nine times. The chain links TRBV20-1 to TRBJ2-1, with D possibly matching TRBD2 (5 bases). The CDR3 covers 12 residues. Germline CDR1 is DFQATT and CDR2 is SNEGSKA (reference sequence). The ends were cut back, 7 bases at V and 9 bases at J, with 16 bases in the middle. CDR3 region: CSGLLEEVEQFF. In DNA form, the CDR3 reads TGCAGTGGCCTGCTAGAGGAGGTTGAGCAGTTCTTC.

V usage is TRBV5-1 and J usage is TRBJ2-2; 10 bases fit TRBD2. The CDR3 sequence is 15 residues long. Trimming took 4 bases from V and 3 from J; bases not matched to a gene: 3. The germline gives CDR1 SGHRS, CDR2 YFSETQ. CDR3 coding DNA: TGCGCCAGCAGCCTGCTAGCGGGAGACACCGGGGAGCTGTTTTTT. It is translated as CASSLLAGDTGELFF.

The rearrangement uses TRBV27 and TRBJ1-1, with a tentative D call TRBD1 (6 bases). V lost 5 bases and J lost 3, with 16 bases in between. The length of the CDR3 is 15 residues. Germline V gene lookup returns CDR1 MNHEY and CDR2 SMNVEV (reference sequence). CDR3 DNA: TGTGCCAGCAGTCCCTGGAACAGGGCCGACACTGAAGCTTTCTTT. Its translation: CASSPWNRADTEAFF.

This clonotype was recorded at least ten times. The chain joins TRBV5-1 to TRBJ1-6; no definite D call. V was pared by 1 base and J by 13 bases, with 12 bases between. The length of the CDR3 is 13 residues. Looked up from germline, CDR1 is SGHRS and CDR2 is YFSETQ. CDR3 loop: CASSLKVGLPLHF. CDR3 in DNA: TGCGCCAGCAGCTTGAAGGTTGGACTTCCCCTCCACTTT.

This clonotype came up many times. The V and J genes are TRBV5-1 and TRBJ2-3; TRBD2 matches at 7 bases. Germline lookup yields CDR1 SGHRS and CDR2 YFSETQ. V dropped 2 bases and J dropped 2; count of bases not matched to a gene: 5. The CDR3 contains 15 residues. The CDR3 DNA is TGCGCCAGCAGCTTCAGCGGGACCACCACAGATACGCAGTATTTT. It translates to CASSFSGTTTDTQYF.

This clonotype came up many times. The chain carries TRBV28 and TRBJ1-4; the D is unclear. V dropped 7 bases and J dropped 1 base, with 10 bases sitting between them. This CDR3 spans 14 amino acids. The V gene's germline CDR1 is MDHEN and CDR2 SYDVKM. The CDR3 DNA reads as TGTGCCAGCAATCTGAGGGAAACTAATGAAAAACTGTTTTTT. It yields the protein CASNLRETNEKLFF.

This clonotype was recorded a few times. CDR3 sequence: CASSLIAGGTDTQYF. The CDR3 nucleotides read TGTGCCAGCAGCTTAATAGCGGGAGGGACAGATACGCAGTATTTT. The chain couples TRBV7-2 to TRBJ2-3, with TRBD2 matching over 11 bases. CDR3 size: 15 residues. Trimming removed 2 bases from V and 3 bases from J; junction bases left unmatched: 1. Germline-derived CDR1 and CDR2 are SGHTA and FQGNSA.

The chain is built from TRBV7-9 and TRBJ2-7, with TRBD1 as a possible D gene (5 bases). The V and J ends lost 1 base and 3 bases respectively, with 10 bases between them. Germline V gene sequence: CDR1 SEHNR, CDR2 FQNEAQ (reference sequence). CDR3 length equals 14 residues. This chain's CDR3 is CASSLVPGNYEQYF. The DNA for the CDR3 is TGTGCCAGCAGCTTAGTCCCAGGGAACTACGAGCAGTACTTC.